The 30 T cell receptor beta chains reported below all come from one sample, sequenced in a study of OX40 agonist ivuxolimab in advanced cancers. Assay used: immunoSEQ multiplex PCR; TCRdb lists only in-frame clones, some missing. Of some 10,000 clones in the sample, around 74% were seen once. The sequencing used CD4+ or CD8+ T cells sorted from blood, collected in a trial of the OX40 agonist ivuxolimab. The receptors stem from an adult with an advanced solid tumor such as melanoma, head and neck, liver or kidney cancer.

The chain has TRBV5-6 and TRBJ1-4, with 10 bases fitting TRBD1. Germline values: CDR1 SGHDT, CDR2 YYEEEE. J lost 3 bases, V lost 6 bases, and 5 bases had no gene match. The CDR3 length is 15 residues. Written as DNA, the CDR3 is TGTGCCAGCAACGACAGGGGGCCGGCTAATGAAAAACTGTTTTTT. Protein sequence: CASNDRGPANEKLFF. Full variable domain (missing parts from reference TRBV5-6 and TRBJ1-4): DAGVTQSPTHLIKTRGQQVTLRCSPKSGHDTVSWYQQALGQGPQFIFQYYEEEERQRGNFPDRFSGHQFPNYSSELNVNALLLGDSALYLCASNDRGPANEKLFFGSGTQLSVL.

This clone was counted between two and nine times. In nucleotides, the CDR3 is TGTGCCAGCAGCTTATTAGGAATATACACTGAAGCTTTCTTT. Its translation: CASSLLGIYTEAFF. The chain recombines TRBV7-9 with TRBJ1-1, with no clear D. CDR1 and CDR2 (germline): SEHNR, FQNEAQ (reference sequence). V gave up 2 bases and J gave up 3 bases, with 10 bases separating them. This CDR3 is built from 14 residues.

The genes are TRBV4-2 and TRBJ1-2; 7 bases are shared with TRBD1. Looked up from germline, CDR1 is LGHNA and CDR2 is YNFKEQ. The V and J ends lost 2 bases and 4 bases, in that order; junction bases with no gene match: 7. The CDR3 sequence is 15 residues long. CDR3: CASSQPGQGGYGYTF. CDR3 bases: TGTGCCAGCAGCCAACCAGGGCAGGGGGGCTATGGCTACACCTTC.

This chain uses TRBV5-1 with TRBJ1-2; D is unclear. The CDR3 length is 13 residues. The germline V and J ends were trimmed by 2 bases and 1 base, with 6 bases remaining between them. Germline lookup yields CDR1 SGHRS and CDR2 YFSETQ. The CDR3 bases are TGCGCCAGCAGCTTAGGACGTAACTATGGCTACACCTTC. Protein sequence: CASSLGRNYGYTF.

About this clone itself: With only one base between it and a far larger clone, this is likely a read error. The chain links TRBV13 to TRBJ2-7, with 8 bases that match TRBD1. This CDR3 is 14 amino acids long. Germline V gives CDR1 PRHDT, CDR2 FYEKMQ (reference sequence). Trimming removed 0 bases from V and 2 bases from J; junction bases left unmatched: 0. This chain's CDR3 is CASSLGTGAYEQYF. CDR3 DNA: TGTGCCAGCAGCTTAGGGACAGGGGCCTACGAGCAGTACTTC.

The chain links TRBV9 to TRBJ2-5; 7 positions match TRBD2. Per the germline V gene, CDR1 is SGDLS and CDR2 is YYNGEE. V lost 0 bases to trimming and J lost 9 bases; unmatched junction nucleotides: 8. The CDR3 runs to 14 residues. CDR3 sequence: CASSVVAGEGSQYF. CDR3 bases: TGTGCCAGCAGCGTAGTGGCGGGAGAAGGGTCCCAGTACTTC.

The chain carries TRBV5-1 and TRBJ2-7, with D possibly TRBD1 on 5 matching bases. This CDR3 is built from 15 residues. The V end was cut by 0 bases, the J end by 7 bases, with 17 bases between. CDR1 and CDR2 (germline): SGHRS, YFSETQ. In nucleotides, the CDR3 is TGCGCCAGCAGCTTGGAGCTATGGGGCGCGGAAGAGCAGTACTTC. It is translated as CASSLELWGAEEQYF.

The J gene is TRBJ1-2, the V gene TRBV28; 9 bases are shared with TRBD1. Germline trimming cut 6 bases from V and 0 bases from J; bases unmatched to any gene: 17. This CDR3 has 19 residues. Germline V gives CDR1 MDHEN, CDR2 SYDVKM. The CDR3 coding sequence is TGTGCCAGCAGCATGGAAACCGGGACAGGGTTTCTTGCTAACTATGGCTACACCTTC. Amino acids: CASSMETGTGFLANYGYTF.

The V call is TRBV2, the J call TRBJ1-3; D not resolved. Per the germline V gene, CDR1 is SNHLY and CDR2 is FYNNEI. There are 13 residues in the CDR3. V shed 7 bases and J shed 2 bases, with 9 bases lying between them. CDR3 sequence (DNA): TGTGCCAGCACGCAGGCGCCTGGAAACACCATATATTTT. It is translated as CASTQAPGNTIYF.

By share, this clone counts as medium-sized. The rearrangement links TRBV2 to TRBJ2-7; D is ambiguous. The CDR3 sequence is 10 residues long. Germline V gives CDR1 SNHLY, CDR2 FYNNEI. Trimming removed 4 bases at V and 2 bases at J, with 0 bases between. CDR3 DNA sequence: TGTGCCAGCAGTGCCTACGAGCAGTACTTC. Translating it yields CASSAYEQYF. The full variable domain, its missing parts supplied by reference TRBV2 and TRBJ2-7, is EPEVTQTPSHQVTQMGQEVILRCVPISNHLYFYWYRQILGQKVEFLVSFYNNEISEKSEIFDDQFSVERPDGSNFTLKIRSTKLEDSAMYFCASSAYEQYFGPGTRLTVT.

The gene calls are TRBV2 and TRBJ2-7; D tentatively reads TRBD1 or TRBD2 (6 bases each). Germline-derived CDR1 and CDR2 are SNHLY and FYNNEI. V shed 2 bases and J shed 7 bases, with 15 bases lying between them. There are 14 residues in the CDR3. The CDR3 region has the DNA TGTGCCAGCAGTGAAAGCTGGGGGGCGAGGGAGCAGTACTTC. Translated: CASSESWGAREQYF. The full variable domain, in which reference TRBV2 and TRBJ2-7 provide the parts outside the CDR3, is EPEVTQTPSHQVTQMGQEVILRCVPISNHLYFYWYRQILGQKVEFLVSFYNNEISEKSEIFDDQFSVERPDGSNFTLKIRSTKLEDSAMYFCASSESWGAREQYFGPGTRLTVT.

The CDR3 sequence is CATHGTTSLNTEAFF. The CDR3 DNA follows: TGTGCCACCCATGGGACCACCTCATTGAACACTGAAGCTTTCTTT. The V call is TRBV15, the J call TRBJ1-1, with D tentatively TRBD1 (5 bases). CDR1 and CDR2 (germline): LNHNV, YYDKDF (reference sequence). The CDR3 has 15 amino acids. Between the trimmed V and J ends, which lost 8 bases and 0 bases, there was a span of 16 bases. The full variable domain, with the rest looked up from reference TRBV15 and TRBJ1-1, is DAMVIQNPRYQVTQFGKPVTLSCSQTLNHNVMYWYQQKSSQAPKLLFHYYDKDFNNEADTPDNFQSRRPNTSFCFLDIRSPGLGDTAMYLCATHGTTSLNTEAFFGQGTRLTVV.

This rearrangement joins TRBV11-2 to TRBJ1-2, with D perhaps matching TRBD1 (6 bases). Trimming cost V 0 bases and J 4 bases, with 12 bases left between them. Per germline, CDR1 SGHAT and CDR2 FQNNGV. The CDR3 has 15 amino acids. CDR3 coding DNA: TGTGCCAGCAGCTTAGATCAGGGGAGGCTCTATGGCTACACCTTC. This codes for CASSLDQGRLYGYTF.

The V call is TRBV7-9, the J call TRBJ2-7, with TRBD1 identical over 7 bases. The germline gives CDR1 SEHNR, CDR2 FQNEAQ (reference sequence). V dropped 2 bases and J dropped 5; count of bases not matched to a gene: 6. CDR3 length: 14 residues. CDR3 DNA sequence: TGTGCCAGCAGCTTAAGGGACAGACCCAACGAGCAGTACTTC. Amino acids: CASSLRDRPNEQYF. The full variable domain, rest sourced from reference TRBV7-9 and TRBJ2-7, is DTGVSQNPRHKITKRGQNVTFRCDPISEHNRLYWYRQTLGQGPEFLTYFQNEAQLEKSRLLSDRFSAERPKGSFSTLEIQRTEQGDSAMYLCASSLRDRPNEQYFGPGTRLTVT.

V and J are TRBV6-4 and TRBJ2-3, with 7 bases matching TRBD2. The CDR3 spans 14 residues. Germline values: CDR1 MRHNA, CDR2 SNTAGT. V shed 5 bases and J 4 bases; nucleotides not matched to a gene: 6. CDR3 nucleotide sequence: TGTGCCAGCAGTCCGGGACTATCGGCAGATACGCAGTATTTT. Protein: CASSPGLSADTQYF.

This clone has only one observation. The gene calls are TRBV5-1 and TRBJ1-3; unclear D gene. The CDR3 is 13 residues long. Germline assignment: CDR1 SGHRS and CDR2 YFSETQ. The ends were cut back, 0 bases at V and 2 bases at J, with 3 bases in the middle. CDR3 loop: CASSLGAGNTIYF. The CDR3 nucleotides read TGCGCCAGCAGCTTGGGGGCTGGAAACACCATATATTTT.

As concerns this clone: One end of the junction fails to match germline, which may point to a read error. The genes are TRBV28 and TRBJ2-1; the D call may be TRBD1 or TRBD2 (5 bases each). CDR1 is MDHEN and CDR2 is SYDVKM in the germline V gene. The CDR3 is made up of 11 amino acids. CDR3 loop: CASSDWDGSIF. CDR3 bases: TGTGCCAGCAGTGACTGGGACGGCTCGATCTTC.

The genes are TRBV28 and TRBJ1-2; D gene unclear. The CDR3 length is 14 residues. Deletions cut 4 bases from V and 1 base from J, with 10 bases between. Germline CDR1 reads MDHEN; CDR2 reads SYDVKM. The CDR3 region is CASSYETVNYGYTF. The CDR3 bases are TGTGCCAGCAGTTACGAGACGGTTAACTATGGCTACACCTTC.

This chain uses TRBV27 with TRBJ2-3, with 9 positions matching TRBD2. Trimming removed 2 bases from V and 1 base from J; junction bases left unmatched: 7. In germline, CDR1 is MNHEY, CDR2 SMNVEV (reference sequence). The length of the CDR3 is 17 residues. CDR3 loop: CASSLRGSGSRTDTQYF. CDR3 coding DNA: TGTGCCAGCAGTTTAAGGGGTAGCGGGAGTCGCACAGATACGCAGTATTTT.

This clone was seen only a few times. The CDR3: CASSSIRGRTENEQFF. The CDR3 nucleotides read TGTGCCAGCAGTTCCATACGGGGACGCACAGAGAATGAGCAGTTCTTC. The chain uses TRBV28 and TRBJ2-1, with D perhaps matching TRBD1 or TRBD2 (5 bases each). Germline CDR1 reads MDHEN; CDR2 reads SYDVKM. The CDR3 has 16 amino acids. V lost 4 bases and J 7 bases, leaving 20 bases between the germline ends.

The rearrangement links TRBV5-5 to TRBJ1-4; 11 nucleotides line up with TRBD1. With V trimmed by 4 bases and J by 8 bases, 10 bases remained unmatched. Germline CDR1 and CDR2: SGHKS and YYEKEE (reference sequence). CDR3 size: 16 residues. The CDR3 nucleotides are TGTGCCAGCAGCAACGGGACAGGGGGAGGGCGCGAAAAACTGTTTTTT. Its protein product is CASSNGTGGGREKLFF.

The chain recombines TRBV7-6 with TRBJ1-2, with 7 bases that match TRBD1. The V and J ends lost 5 bases and 4 bases, in that order; junction bases with no gene match: 10. The length of the CDR3 is 15 residues. CDR1 and CDR2 (germline): SGHVS, FNYEAQ. CDR3 bases: TGTGCCAGCAGCGGGGACCGGGACAGACTCTATGGCTACACCTTC. As protein: CASSGDRDRLYGYTF.

The V call is TRBV6-5, the J call TRBJ1-1; the D is unclear. Germline V CDR1 and CDR2: MNHEY, SVGAGI. The CDR3 is made up of 13 amino acids. Trimming removed 6 bases at V and 0 bases at J, with 8 bases between. The CDR3 is CASRPSLNTEAFF. The CDR3 DNA follows: TGTGCCAGCAGGCCATCGTTGAACACTGAAGCTTTCTTT.

V usage is TRBV5-8 and J usage is TRBJ2-6; D gene unclear. Germline CDR1 and CDR2: SGHTS and YDEGEE. CDR3 length equals 17 residues. The V gene lost 7 bases and the J gene lost 5 bases, with 22 bases spanning the gap. The DNA of the CDR3 is TGTGCCAGCGAGACATATCACACACAAAGTCGGGCCAACGTCCTGACTTTC. This gives the protein CASETYHTQSRANVLTF.

This chain connects TRBV7-2 to TRBJ2-3; 9 positions match TRBD1. CDR1 and CDR2 (germline): SGHTA, FQGNSA. This CDR3 is built from 19 residues. Trimming took 2 bases from V and 3 from J; bases not matched to a gene: 15. DNA for the CDR3: TGTGCCAGCAGCTTAAAGAGGGGGACAGGGCGCTTTGGGACAGATACGCAGTATTTT. Amino acid sequence: CASSLKRGTGRFGTDTQYF. The complete variable domain, with remaining parts taken from reference TRBV7-2 and TRBJ2-3, reads GAGVSQSPSNKVTEKGKDVELRCDPISGHTALYWYRQSLGQGLEFLIYFQGNSAPDKSGLPSDRFSAERTGGSVSTLTIQRTQQEDSAVYLCASSLKRGTGRFGTDTQYFGPGTRLTVL.

This clone was recorded a few times. The rearrangement joins TRBV2 to TRBJ2-7; D might be TRBD2 (5 bases). V was cut by 3 bases and J by 2 bases, with 11 bases left in between. Germline V lookup: CDR1 SNHLY, CDR2 FYNNEI. The length of the CDR3 is 14 residues. DNA of the CDR3: TGTGCCAGCAGTGATACAGCCGGGGCCTACGAGCAGTACTTC. It translates to CASSDTAGAYEQYF.

The chain links TRBV4-3 to TRBJ2-6; D unresolved. CDR3 length equals 19 residues. The V and J ends lost 2 bases and 2 bases respectively, with 19 bases between them. Per germline, CDR1 LGHNA and CDR2 YSLEER. For the CDR3, the DNA is TGCGCCAGCAGCCAATCGGCCCCGGAACTTAACCCTGGGGCCAACGTCCTGACTTTC. It translates to CASSQSAPELNPGANVLTF.

The chain couples TRBV7-9 to TRBJ2-7; 11 positions match TRBD2. There are 15 residues in the CDR3. Unmatched junction bases numbered 2, after V lost 4 bases and J lost 0 bases. The germline CDR1 and CDR2 sequences are SEHNR and FQNEAQ (reference sequence). DNA for the CDR3: TGTGCCAGCAGCTCCACTAGCGGGAGCTCCTACGAGCAGTACTTC. Protein product: CASSSTSGSSYEQYF.

This clone was seen more than once but under ten times. The J gene is TRBJ2-7, the V gene TRBV30; TRBD1 matches 8 bases. The CDR3 sequence is 12 residues long. The V segment lost 4 bases and the J segment 5 bases; nucleotides outside the gene matches: 4. The germline CDR1 and CDR2 sequences are GTSNPN and SVGIG (reference sequence). CDR3 sequence (DNA): TGTGCCTGGAACAGGGGGAACAACGAGCAGTACTTC. Amino acid sequence: CAWNRGNNEQYF.

The chain combines TRBV7-3 with TRBJ2-2, with D tentatively TRBD2 (6 bases). Per germline, CDR1 SGHTA and CDR2 FQGTGA. Trimming stripped 5 bases from V and 6 bases from J, with 16 bases between. The CDR3 covers 15 residues. In DNA, the CDR3 is TGTGCCAGCAGCCTAGCTGGAGGGCTCGCCGGGGAGCTGTTTTTT. This encodes CASSLAGGLAGELFF.